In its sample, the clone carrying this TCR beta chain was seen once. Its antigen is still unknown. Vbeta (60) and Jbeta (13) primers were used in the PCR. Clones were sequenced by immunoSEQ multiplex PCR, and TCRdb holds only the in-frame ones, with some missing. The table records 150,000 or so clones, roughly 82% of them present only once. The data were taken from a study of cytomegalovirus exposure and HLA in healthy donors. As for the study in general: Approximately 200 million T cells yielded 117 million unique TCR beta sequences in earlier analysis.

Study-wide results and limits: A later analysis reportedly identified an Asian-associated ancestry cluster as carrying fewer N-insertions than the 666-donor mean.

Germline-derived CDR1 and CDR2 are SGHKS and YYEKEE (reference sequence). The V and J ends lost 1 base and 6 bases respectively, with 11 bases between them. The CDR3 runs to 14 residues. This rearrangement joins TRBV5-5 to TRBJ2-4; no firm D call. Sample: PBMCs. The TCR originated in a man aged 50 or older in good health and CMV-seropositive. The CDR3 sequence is CASSLLELGNIQYF. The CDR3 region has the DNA TGTGCCAGCAGCTTGTTGGAGCTGGGAAACATTCAGTACTTC.